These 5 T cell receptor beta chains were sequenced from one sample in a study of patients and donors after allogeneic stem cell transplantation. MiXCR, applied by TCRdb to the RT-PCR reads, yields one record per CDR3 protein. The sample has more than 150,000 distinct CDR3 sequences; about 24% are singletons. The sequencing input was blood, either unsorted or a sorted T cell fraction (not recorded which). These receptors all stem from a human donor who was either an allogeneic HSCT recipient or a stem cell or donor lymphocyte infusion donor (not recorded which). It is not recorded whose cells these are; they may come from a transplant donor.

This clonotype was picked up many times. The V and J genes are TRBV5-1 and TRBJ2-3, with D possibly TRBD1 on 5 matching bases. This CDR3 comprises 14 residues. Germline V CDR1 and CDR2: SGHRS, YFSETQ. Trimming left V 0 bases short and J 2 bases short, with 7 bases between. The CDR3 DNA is TGCGCCAGCAGCTTGGGTGGGGCCACAGATACGCAGTATTTT. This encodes CASSLGGATDTQYF.

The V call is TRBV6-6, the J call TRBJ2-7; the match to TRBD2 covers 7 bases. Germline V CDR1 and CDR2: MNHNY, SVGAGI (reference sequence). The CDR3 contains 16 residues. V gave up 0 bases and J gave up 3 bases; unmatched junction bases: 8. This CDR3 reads CASSYSKLTSSYEQYF. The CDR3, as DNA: TGTGCCAGCAGTTACTCGAAATTGACTAGCAGCTACGAGCAGTACTTC.

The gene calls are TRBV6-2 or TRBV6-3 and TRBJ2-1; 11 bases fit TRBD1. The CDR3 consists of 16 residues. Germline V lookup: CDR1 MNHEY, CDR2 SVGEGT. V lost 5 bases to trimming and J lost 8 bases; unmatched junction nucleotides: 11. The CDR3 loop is CASSTRDRGIGDEQFF. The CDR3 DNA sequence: TGTGCCAGCAGTACCCGGGACAGGGGGATAGGGGATGAGCAGTTCTTC.

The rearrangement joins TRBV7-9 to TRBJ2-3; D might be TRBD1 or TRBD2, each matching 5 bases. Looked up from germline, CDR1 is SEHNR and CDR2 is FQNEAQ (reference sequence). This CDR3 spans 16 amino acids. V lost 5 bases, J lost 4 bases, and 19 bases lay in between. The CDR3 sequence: CASSPPTPRDADTQYF. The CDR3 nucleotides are TGTGCCAGCAGCCCTCCCACCCCGAGGGACGCAGATACGCAGTATTTT.

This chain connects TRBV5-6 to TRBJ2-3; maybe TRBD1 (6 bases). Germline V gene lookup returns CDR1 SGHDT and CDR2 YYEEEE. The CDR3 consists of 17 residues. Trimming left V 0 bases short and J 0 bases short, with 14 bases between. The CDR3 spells CASSLVLTGLSTDTQYF. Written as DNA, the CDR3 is TGTGCCAGCAGCTTGGTTCTCACAGGGTTGAGCACAGATACGCAGTATTTT.